The 8 T cell receptor beta chains listed next were all sequenced from one sample in a study of response to subunit inactivated influenza vaccine. TCRdb reanalysed the RT-PCR reads using MiXCR and keeps one entry per CDR3 protein. The data hold 650,000 to 800,000 distinct CDR3 sequences, with about 18% observed a single time. The specimen comprised PBMCs from blood, sampled approximately 5 days after vaccination. These receptors originate from a man aged 45-65 years who received an inactivated influenza vaccine.

This clonotype was picked up a small number of times. The V and J genes are TRBV5-1 and TRBJ1-1; possible D gene TRBD1, 5 bases. Per germline, CDR1 SGHRS and CDR2 YFSETQ. The ends were cut back, 4 bases at V and 0 bases at J, with 22 bases in the middle. The CDR3 covers 18 residues. The DNA for the CDR3 is TGCGCCAGCAGCCTGACCCGACGGGACGGGGCCATGAACACTGAAGCTTTCTTT. Amino acid sequence: CASSLTRRDGAMNTEAFF.

Only a few counts were recorded for this clonotype. CDR3 region: CASSQFYGSGGPQSTDTQYF. In nucleotides, the CDR3 is TGCGCCAGCAGCCAATTTTATGGTAGCGGGGGACCCCAGAGCACAGATACGCAGTATTTT. The chain has TRBV4-3 and TRBJ2-3; 9 nucleotides align to TRBD2. The CDR3 has 20 residues. V was pared by 2 bases and J by 0 bases, with 15 bases of the junction left unmatched. Germline lookup yields CDR1 LGHNA and CDR2 YSLEER.

V is TRBV29-1 and J is TRBJ1-2, with TRBD1 matching over 9 bases. The CDR3 loop spans 14 amino acids. Germline values: CDR1 SQVTM, CDR2 ANQGSEA. Trimming took 3 bases from V and 6 from J; bases not matched to a gene: 8. CDR3 sequence: CSVDWTGTGNGYTF. In DNA form, the CDR3 reads TGCAGCGTTGACTGGACCGGGACAGGGAATGGCTACACCTTC.

The table lists this clonotype with many counts. The rearrangement uses TRBV20-1 and TRBJ2-7, with D tentatively TRBD1 (5 bases). The CDR3 sequence is 12 residues long. CDR1 and CDR2 from the germline V gene are DFQATT and SNEGSKA (reference sequence). V lost 1 base and J 5 bases, leaving 9 bases between the germline ends. The DNA for the CDR3 is TGCAGTGCTAGAGCTAGGGGCGACGAGCAGTACTTC. Translated, it gives CSARARGDEQYF.

This clonotype was recorded a few times. This chain connects TRBV5-1 to TRBJ2-7; 9 positions match TRBD2. Germline lookup yields CDR1 SGHRS and CDR2 YFSETQ. This CDR3 region has 15 residues. V gave up 0 bases and J gave up 4 bases; unmatched junction bases: 5. The CDR3 bases are TGCGCCAGCAGCTTGGAAGGACTAGCGATGTACGAGCAGTACTTC. Protein sequence: CASSLEGLAMYEQYF.

The CDR3 coding sequence is TGCAGTGCTAGAGACCAGGCTAGCGGGGGAGCCTACGAGCAGTACTTC. The encoded protein is CSARDQASGGAYEQYF. This chain joins TRBV20-1 and TRBJ2-7, with 10 bases aligning to TRBD2. The V segment lost 0 bases and the J segment 2 bases; nucleotides outside the gene matches: 7. CDR3 length: 16 amino acids. From germline, CDR1 is DFQATT and CDR2 SNEGSKA (reference sequence).

This clonotype was counted at least ten times. This chain joins TRBV7-2 and TRBJ1-1; D might be TRBD1 (5 bases). Germline CDR1 is SGHTA and CDR2 is FQGNSA. Trimming left V 4 bases short and J 9 bases short, with 15 bases between. The CDR3 is 13 amino acids. For the CDR3, the DNA is TGTGCCAGCAGCTACACTAAACCAGGGAAAGCTTTCTTT. This codes for CASSYTKPGKAFF.

This chain joins TRBV12-3 or TRBV12-4 and TRBJ2-3; no reliable D call. This CDR3 is built from 14 residues. Trimming removed 7 bases at V and 4 bases at J, with 15 bases between. This CDR3 reads CASNRGLVPDTQYF. Written as DNA, the CDR3 is TGTGCCAGCAATCGTGGTCTGGTTCCAGATACGCAGTATTTT.